This T cell receptor (beta chain) is from a study of blood T cell repertoires in COVID-19. Study information: The samples span acute and convalescent COVID-19 from the United States, Italy and Spain.

Trimming removed 4 bases at V and 9 bases at J, with 10 bases between. This CDR3 has 11 residues. Per the germline V gene, CDR1 is DFQATT and CDR2 is SNEGSKA (reference sequence). A single count supports this clone. In the authors' methods: From reference gene primer amplification, estimates of nucleated cell counts were derived. The repertoire was sequenced with immunoSEQ multiplex PCR; TCRdb's copy has only in-frame clones and lacks some. The DNA gave D and trimming, while V, J and clone size come from that table. The profile shows around 56,000 clones, more than 60% of them singletons. The chain is built from TRBV20-1 and TRBJ2-1; no reliable D call. Sequencing was carried out using peripheral blood. This receptor was taken from a woman aged 50 to 65 with active or convalescent COVID-19. Here the CDR3 DNA reads TGCAGTGCTACGCGATCGGGTGAGCAGTTCTTC. Its protein product is CSATRSGEQFF.